This T cell receptor beta chain came from a study of T cell responses to AZD1222 COVID-19 vaccine. Whole-study findings and limits: Repertoires in all cases were sampled only once the peak T cell response had passed.

As for this clone: The target antigen is unknown.

The CDR3 length is 13 residues. With 0 bases removed from V and 4 bases from J, the gap between germline ends came to 7 bases. Germline CDR1 SGHDT, CDR2 YYEEEE. Using immunoSEQ multiplex PCR, the repertoire was profiled, and TCRdb retains in-frame clones only, with some absent. The sample records roughly 140,000 clones, about 93% being singletons. The sample was peripheral blood, taken on day 0 of AZD1222 vaccination. The chain has TRBV5-6 and TRBJ1-2; no firm D call. The TCR comes from an adult in good health. The CDR3, as DNA: TGTGCCAGCAGCTTGGCACAGTTCTATGGCTACACCTTC. Protein sequence: CASSLAQFYGYTF.